The present T cell receptor beta chain was sequenced within a study of blood T cell repertoires in COVID-19 (dated by TCRdb to between 2020 and 2021). Turning to the overall study: The collaborator samples originated in the United States, Italy and Spain and spanned the acute and convalescent phases of COVID-19. The prospective study material was composed of cDNA or gDNA derived from T cells, B-cell-depleted T cells, or PBMCs. Subjects who had been exposed to COVID-19, were actively infected with it, or had recovered from it provided the deeply sampled blood TCRbeta repertoires that made up the dataset. A freely available public database, intended as a resource for researchers studying the immune response to SARS-CoV-2, is where the repertoires were released. Samples came from the ongoing ImmuneRACE study (first 160 participants) plus 1,254 subjects from 6 global collaborators. A de-identified subject ID, COVID-19 status, age in years and sex were almost always included in the sample metadata. Where available, HLA class I and class II types were obtained from metadata supplied by the sample provider rather than from assay-based typing. What the authors observed across the whole study: The quantity of clinical and demographic metadata differed by source and by participant and was supplied without curation.

In the case of this clone: Which antigen it targets is not known. Base qualities are not at hand, and no much larger clone is one base apart.

The CDR3 sequence holds 16 residues, the cysteine and phenylalanine included. CDR3 DNA only is kept here, 48 bases in frame from base 1. For CDR1 and CDR2, the germline V gene lists MGHDK and SYGVNS. V lost 4 bases and J lost 4 bases, and the count of bases not matched to a germline gene is 9. Whole blood was collected in K2EDTA tubes by collaborating institutions according to the institutions' own protocols. For TCRbeta analysis, collaborators shipped samples in one of three forms: frozen whole blood, isolated PBMCs, or DNA extracted from either of those sample types. TCRbeta CDR3 regions were amplified from genomic DNA using the immunoSEQ Assay, a bias-controlled multiplex PCR. The study's own analysis went as follows. The number of nucleated cells in each sample was estimated by amplification of reference gene primers within the assay. To quantify the absolute abundance of each unique TCRbeta CDR3 rearrangement, sequence reads were collapsed and filtered. For each sample, productive Simpson clonality was calculated as the square root of Simpson's diversity index over productive rearrangements. This immuneACCESS table, as held by TCRdb, lists in-frame sequences with V and J called but not all clones. Of the missing ones, under half trace to an unresolved V gene in checked studies; the others have no known cause. Clone size and the V and J calls come from that table; the DNA yielded D and trimming. This sample holds under 350,000 clones; around 88% were observed only once. The top ten clonotypes cover about 4.2% of the sample.

The sequence was obtained from a man aged 35 to 55 with acute or convalescent COVID-19. The chain is made from TRBV25-1 and TRBJ1-1, with 10 bases in between that match TRBD1. Specimen: peripheral blood. Here the CDR3 is given as CASSAMTGGGITEAFF. The sequence in DNA is TGTGCCAGCAGTGCCATGACAGGGGGCGGAATCACTGAAGCTTTCTTT.